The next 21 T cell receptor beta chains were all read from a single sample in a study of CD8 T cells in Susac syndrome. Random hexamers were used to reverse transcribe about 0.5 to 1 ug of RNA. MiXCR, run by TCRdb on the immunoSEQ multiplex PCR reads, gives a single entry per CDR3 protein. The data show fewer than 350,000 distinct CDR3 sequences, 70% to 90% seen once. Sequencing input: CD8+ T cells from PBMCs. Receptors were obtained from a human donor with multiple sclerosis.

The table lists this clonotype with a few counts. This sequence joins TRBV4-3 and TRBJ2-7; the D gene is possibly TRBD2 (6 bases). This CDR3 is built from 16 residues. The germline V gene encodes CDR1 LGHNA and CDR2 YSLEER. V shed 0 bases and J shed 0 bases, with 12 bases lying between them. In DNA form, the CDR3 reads TGCGCCAGCAGCCAAGAACGGGACTTGGACTCCTACGAGCAGTACTTC. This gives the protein CASSQERDLDSYEQYF.

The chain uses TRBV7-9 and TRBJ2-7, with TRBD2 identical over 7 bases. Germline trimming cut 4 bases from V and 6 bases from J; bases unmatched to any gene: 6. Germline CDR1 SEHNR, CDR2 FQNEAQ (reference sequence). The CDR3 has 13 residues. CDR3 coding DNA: TGTGCCAGCAGCTCCCGTGGGAGGGCCGAGCAGTACTTC. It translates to CASSSRGRAEQYF.

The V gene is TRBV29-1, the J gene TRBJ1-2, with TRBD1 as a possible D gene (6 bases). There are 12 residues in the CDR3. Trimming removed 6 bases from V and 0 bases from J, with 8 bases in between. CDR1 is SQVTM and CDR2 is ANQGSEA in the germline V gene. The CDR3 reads CSVGQPNYGYTF. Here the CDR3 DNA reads TGCAGCGTCGGACAGCCTAACTATGGCTACACCTTC.

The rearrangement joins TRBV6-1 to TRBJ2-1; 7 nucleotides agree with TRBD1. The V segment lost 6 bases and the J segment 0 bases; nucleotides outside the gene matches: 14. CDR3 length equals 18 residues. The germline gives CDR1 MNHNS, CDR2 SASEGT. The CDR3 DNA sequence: TGTGCCAGCAGCCCACAGGGGCCTGAGGGGTACTCCTACAATGAGCAGTTCTTC. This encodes CASSPQGPEGYSYNEQFF.

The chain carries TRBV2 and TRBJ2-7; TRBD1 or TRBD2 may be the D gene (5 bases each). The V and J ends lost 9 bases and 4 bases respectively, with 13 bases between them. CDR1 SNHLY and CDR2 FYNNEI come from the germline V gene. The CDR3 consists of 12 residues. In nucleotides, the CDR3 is TGTGCCAGTGAGAGGGGCTCGTACGAGCAGTACTTC. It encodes CASERGSYEQYF.

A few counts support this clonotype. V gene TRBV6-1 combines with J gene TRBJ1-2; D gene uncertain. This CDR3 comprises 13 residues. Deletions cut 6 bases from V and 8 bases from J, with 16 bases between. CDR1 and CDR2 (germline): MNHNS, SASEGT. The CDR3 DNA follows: TGTGCCAGCAGCCCCATACCGTGGCAAGGCTACACCTTC. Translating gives CASSPIPWQGYTF.

The CDR3 is CASSQDPGGSLSNEQFF. The DNA of the CDR3 is TGTGCCAGCAGCCAAGATCCGGGCGGGAGTTTATCAAATGAGCAGTTCTTC. The chain is built from TRBV4-2 and TRBJ2-1; the match to TRBD2 covers 7 bases. CDR1 and CDR2 from the germline V gene are LGHNA and YNFKEQ. V dropped 0 bases and J dropped 7; count of bases not matched to a gene: 12. CDR3 length equals 17 residues.

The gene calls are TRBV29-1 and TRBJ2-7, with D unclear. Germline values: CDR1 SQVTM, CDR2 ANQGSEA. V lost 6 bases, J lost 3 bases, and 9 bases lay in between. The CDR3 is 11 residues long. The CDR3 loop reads CSVKEYYEQYF. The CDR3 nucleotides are TGCAGCGTCAAAGAGTACTACGAGCAGTACTTC.

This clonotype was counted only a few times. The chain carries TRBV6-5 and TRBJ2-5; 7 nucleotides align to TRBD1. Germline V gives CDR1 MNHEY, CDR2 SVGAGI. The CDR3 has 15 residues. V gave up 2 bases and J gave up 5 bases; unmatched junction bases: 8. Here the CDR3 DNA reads TGTGCCAGCAGTTACGACAGGGCGAAATGGGAGACCCAGTACTTC. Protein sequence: CASSYDRAKWETQYF.

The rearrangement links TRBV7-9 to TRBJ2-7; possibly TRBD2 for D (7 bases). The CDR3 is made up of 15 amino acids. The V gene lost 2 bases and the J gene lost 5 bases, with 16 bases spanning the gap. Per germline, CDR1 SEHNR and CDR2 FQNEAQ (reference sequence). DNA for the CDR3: TGTGCCAGCAGCTTACCTGTATCGGGGGGCGACGAGCAGTACTTC. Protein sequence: CASSLPVSGGDEQYF.

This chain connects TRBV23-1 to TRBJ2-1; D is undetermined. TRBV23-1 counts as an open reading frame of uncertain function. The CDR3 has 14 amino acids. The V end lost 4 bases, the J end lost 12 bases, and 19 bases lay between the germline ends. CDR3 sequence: CASSPWAFRFGQFF. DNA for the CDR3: TGCGCCAGCAGTCCCTGGGCGTTTCGGTTCGGGCAGTTCTTC.

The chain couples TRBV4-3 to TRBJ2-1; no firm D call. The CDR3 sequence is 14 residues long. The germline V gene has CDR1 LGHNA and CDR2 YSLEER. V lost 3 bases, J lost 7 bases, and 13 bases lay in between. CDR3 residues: CASSHTTGWNEQFF. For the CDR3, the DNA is TGCGCCAGCAGCCACACGACCGGATGGAATGAGCAGTTCTTC.

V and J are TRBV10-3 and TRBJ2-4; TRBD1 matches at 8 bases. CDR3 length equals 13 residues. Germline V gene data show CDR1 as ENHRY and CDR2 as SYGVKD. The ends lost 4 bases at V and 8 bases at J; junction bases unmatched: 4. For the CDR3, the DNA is TGTGCCATCAGTGGGACAGGGTCGGACATTCAGTACTTC. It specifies CAISGTGSDIQYF.

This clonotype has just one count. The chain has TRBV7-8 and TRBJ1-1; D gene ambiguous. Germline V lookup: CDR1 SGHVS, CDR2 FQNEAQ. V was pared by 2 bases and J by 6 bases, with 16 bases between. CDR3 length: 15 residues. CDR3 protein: CASSLFPKSGPEAFF. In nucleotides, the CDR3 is TGTGCCAGCAGCTTATTTCCCAAAAGTGGCCCTGAAGCTTTCTTT.

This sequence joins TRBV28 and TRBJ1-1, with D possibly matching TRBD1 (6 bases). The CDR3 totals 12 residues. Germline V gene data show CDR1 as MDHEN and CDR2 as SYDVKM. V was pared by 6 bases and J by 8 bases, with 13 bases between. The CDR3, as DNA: TGTGCCAGCAGCTCCACGGGACAAGAAGCTTTCTTT. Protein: CASSSTGQEAFF. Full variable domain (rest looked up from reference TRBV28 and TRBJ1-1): DVKVTQSSRYLVKRTGEKVFLECVQDMDHENMFWYRQDPGLGLRLIYFSYDVKMKEKGDIPEGYSVSREKKERFSLILESASTNQTSMYLCASSSTGQEAFFGQGTRLTVV.

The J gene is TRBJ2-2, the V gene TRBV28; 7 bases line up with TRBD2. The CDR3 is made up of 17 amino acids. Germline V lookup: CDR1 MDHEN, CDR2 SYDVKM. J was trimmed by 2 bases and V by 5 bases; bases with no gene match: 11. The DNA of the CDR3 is TGTGCCAGCAGTGTCCGGTGGGGGAGGGCCAACACCGGGGAGCTGTTTTTT. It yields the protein CASSVRWGRANTGELFF.

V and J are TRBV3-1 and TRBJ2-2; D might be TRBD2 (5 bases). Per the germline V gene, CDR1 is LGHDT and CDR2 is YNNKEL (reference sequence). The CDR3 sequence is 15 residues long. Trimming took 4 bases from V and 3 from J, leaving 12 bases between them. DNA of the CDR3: TGTGCCAGCAGCCCGGCAAGGGAGCACACCGGGGAGCTGTTTTTT. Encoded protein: CASSPAREHTGELFF.

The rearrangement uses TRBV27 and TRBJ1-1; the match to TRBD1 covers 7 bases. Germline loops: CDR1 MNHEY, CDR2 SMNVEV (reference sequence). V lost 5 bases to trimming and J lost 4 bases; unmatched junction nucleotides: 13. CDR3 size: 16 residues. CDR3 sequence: CASSPVKGTGATEAFF. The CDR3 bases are TGTGCCAGCAGTCCAGTAAAGGGAACAGGGGCCACTGAAGCTTTCTTT.

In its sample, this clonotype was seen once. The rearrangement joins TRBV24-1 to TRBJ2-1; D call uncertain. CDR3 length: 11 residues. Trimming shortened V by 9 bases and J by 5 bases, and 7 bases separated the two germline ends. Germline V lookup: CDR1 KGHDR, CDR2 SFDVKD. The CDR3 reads CATFQNNEQFF. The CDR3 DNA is TGTGCCACCTTCCAGAACAATGAGCAGTTCTTC.

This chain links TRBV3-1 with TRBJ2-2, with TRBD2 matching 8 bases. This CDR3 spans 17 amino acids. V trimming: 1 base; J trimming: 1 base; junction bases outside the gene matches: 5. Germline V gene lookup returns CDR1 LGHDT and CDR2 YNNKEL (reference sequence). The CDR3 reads CASSQGGLAGNTGELFF. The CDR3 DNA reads TGTGCCAGCAGCCAAGGCGGGCTAGCGGGGAACACCGGGGAGCTGTTTTTT.

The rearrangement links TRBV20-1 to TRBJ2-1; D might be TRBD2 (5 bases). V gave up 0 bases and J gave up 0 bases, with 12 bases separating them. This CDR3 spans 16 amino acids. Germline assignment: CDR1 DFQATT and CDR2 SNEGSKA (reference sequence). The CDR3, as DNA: TGCAGTGCTAGAGATCTGGAAGGGAGCTCCTACAATGAGCAGTTCTTC. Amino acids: CSARDLEGSSYNEQFF.